This T cell receptor beta chain was obtained from a study of T cell changes during pregnancy in multiple sclerosis. CDR1 is ENHRY and CDR2 is SYGVKD in the germline V gene. V lost 8 bases and J 2 bases, leaving 9 bases between the germline ends. The CDR3 contains 12 residues. The method was immunoSEQ multiplex PCR; TCRdb's version includes in-frame clones alone and lacks a portion of them. In the table there are about 27,000 clones, nearly 90% of which are singletons. The material was CD8+ T cells from peripheral blood mononuclear cells, obtained in the second trimester of pregnancy. The receptor was isolated from a female donor with multiple sclerosis, enrolled in a pregnancy study. This chain connects TRBV10-3 to TRBJ1-2; D is perhaps TRBD1 (5 bases). CDR3 sequence reads: CAILRGNYGYTF. In nucleotides, the CDR3 is TGTGCCATCCTGCGGGGGAACTATGGCTACACCTTC.